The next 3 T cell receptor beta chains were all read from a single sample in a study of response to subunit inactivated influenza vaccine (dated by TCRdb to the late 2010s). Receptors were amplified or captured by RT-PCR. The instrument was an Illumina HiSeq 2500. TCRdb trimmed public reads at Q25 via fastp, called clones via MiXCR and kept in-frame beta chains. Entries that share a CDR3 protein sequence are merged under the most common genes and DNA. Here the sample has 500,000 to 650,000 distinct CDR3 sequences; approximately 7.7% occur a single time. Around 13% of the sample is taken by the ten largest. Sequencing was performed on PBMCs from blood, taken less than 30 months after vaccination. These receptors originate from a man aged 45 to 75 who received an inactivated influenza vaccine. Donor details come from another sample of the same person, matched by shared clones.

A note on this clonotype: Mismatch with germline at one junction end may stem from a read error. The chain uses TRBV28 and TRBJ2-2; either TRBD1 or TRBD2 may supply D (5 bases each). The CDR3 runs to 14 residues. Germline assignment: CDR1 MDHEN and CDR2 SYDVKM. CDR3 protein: CVSSPGRYTGELFF. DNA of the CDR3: TGTGTCAGCAGTCCGGGACGGTACACCGGGGAGCTGTTTTTT. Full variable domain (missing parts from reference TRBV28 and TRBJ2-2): DVKVTQSSRYLVKRTGEKVFLECVQDMDHENMFWYRQDPGLGLRLIYFSYDVKMKEKGDIPEGYSVSREKKERFSLILESASTNQTSMYLCVSSPGRYTGELFFGEGSRLTVL.

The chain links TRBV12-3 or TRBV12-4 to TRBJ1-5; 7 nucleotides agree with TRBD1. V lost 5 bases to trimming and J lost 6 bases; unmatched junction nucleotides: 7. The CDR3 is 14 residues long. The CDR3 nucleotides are TGTGCCAGCAGTCCTTCAGGGGGAGTTCAGCCCCAGCATTTT. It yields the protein CASSPSGGVQPQHF.

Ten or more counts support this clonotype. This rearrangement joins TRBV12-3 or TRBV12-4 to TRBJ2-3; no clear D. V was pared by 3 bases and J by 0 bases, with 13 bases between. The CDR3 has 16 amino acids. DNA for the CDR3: TGTGCCAGCAGTTTCAGTAGCCGTCCTAGCACAGATACGCAGTATTTT. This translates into CASSFSSRPSTDTQYF.